A single TCR beta chain is shown here with its context. TCRdb's table, derived via immunoSEQ multiplex PCR, lists solely in-frame clones and lacks some. The sample holds approximately 110,000 clones, 70% to 90% seen once. The sample originates from a study of blood T cell repertoires in COVID-19. The CDR3 is made up of 17 amino acids. The V and J ends lost 1 base and 2 bases, in that order; junction bases with no gene match: 7. The germline V gene has CDR1 SQVTM and CDR2 ANQGSEA. The specimen was peripheral blood. The chain is built from TRBV29-1 and TRBJ2-3, with TRBD2 matching over 12 bases. This TCR was recovered from a woman between 70 and 85 years old who had recovered from COVID-19. In DNA form, the CDR3 reads TGCAGCGTTGAAGGGGCTAGCGGGAGGGCCCTCACAGATACGCAGTATTTT. Amino acids: CSVEGASGRALTDTQYF.